These 5 T cell receptor beta chains came from one sample sequenced in a study of CD8 T cells in Susac syndrome. About 0.5 to 1 ug RNA was reverse transcribed with random hexamers. TCRdb independently ran MiXCR on the immunoSEQ multiplex PCR reads; one entry per CDR3 protein. The profile shows over 70,000 distinct CDR3 sequences, roughly 96% of them singletons. Material for sequencing was CD8+ T cells from PBMCs. These receptor sequences come from a human donor with Susac syndrome.

The CDR3 protein is CASSLERASGYTF. CDR3 nucleotide sequence: TGTGCCAGCAGCCTCGAGAGGGCCTCTGGCTACACCTTC. V gene TRBV14 combines with J gene TRBJ1-2, with D hard to call. CDR3 length: 13 amino acids. V was clipped by 4 bases and J by 7 bases, with 13 bases between them. Germline V gene lookup returns CDR1 SGHDN and CDR2 FVKESK.

V gene TRBV3-1 combines with J gene TRBJ2-7; TRBD2 aligns across 9 bases. Trimming removed 5 bases from V and 0 bases from J; junction bases left unmatched: 5. Germline CDR1 and CDR2: LGHDT and YNNKEL (reference sequence). This CDR3 comprises 15 residues. DNA for the CDR3: TGTGCCAGCAGCGCCAGCGGGGGGCCCTCCTACGAGCAGTACTTC. Amino acid sequence: CASSASGGPSYEQYF.

The chain is built from TRBV5-6 and TRBJ2-1, with D unclear. The germline gives CDR1 SGHDT, CDR2 YYEEEE. V shed 0 bases and J shed 10 bases, with 8 bases lying between them. This CDR3 spans 12 amino acids. CDR3 nucleotides: TGTGCCAGCAGCTTGGTGAGCTACGAGCAGTTCTTC. Protein product: CASSLVSYEQFF.

The V and J genes are TRBV5-6 and TRBJ1-1; TRBD1 is a possible D gene (6 bases). V was cut by 0 bases and J by 3 bases, with 9 bases left in between. Germline V gene lookup returns CDR1 SGHDT and CDR2 YYEEEE. This CDR3 spans 14 amino acids. CDR3 in amino acids: CASSLGQGHTEAFF. The CDR3 region has the DNA TGTGCCAGCAGCTTGGGGCAGGGGCACACTGAAGCTTTCTTT.

The rearrangement uses TRBV27 and TRBJ2-5, with 10 bases fitting TRBD2. The ends lost 1 base at V and 4 bases at J; junction bases unmatched: 3. Looked up from germline, CDR1 is MNHEY and CDR2 is SMNVEV (reference sequence). The CDR3 is made up of 15 amino acids. Here the CDR3 DNA reads TGTGCCAGCAGTTTATTAGCGGGGGGAGGAGAGACCCAGTACTTC. Translated: CASSLLAGGGETQYF.